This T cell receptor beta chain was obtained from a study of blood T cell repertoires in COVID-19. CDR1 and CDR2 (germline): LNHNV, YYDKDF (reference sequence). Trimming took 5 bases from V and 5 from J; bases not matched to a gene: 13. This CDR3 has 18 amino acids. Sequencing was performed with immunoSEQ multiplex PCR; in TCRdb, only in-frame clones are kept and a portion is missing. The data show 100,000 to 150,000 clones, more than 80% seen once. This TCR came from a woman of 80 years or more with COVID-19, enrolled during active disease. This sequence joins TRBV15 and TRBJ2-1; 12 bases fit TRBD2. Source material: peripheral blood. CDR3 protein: CATSPKLWRLAGDNEQFF. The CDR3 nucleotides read TGTGCCACCAGCCCGAAACTATGGAGACTAGCGGGAGACAATGAGCAGTTCTTC.